This T cell receptor (beta chain) was observed in a study of blood T cell repertoires in COVID-19. The protocol was immunoSEQ multiplex PCR, while the TCRdb copy is restricted to in-frame clones and leaves out a portion. The sample holds 350,000 to 500,000 clones; 80% to 90% are singletons and the top ten take approximately 0.92%. CDR3 length: 15 amino acids. Germline values: CDR1 LNHDA, CDR2 SQIVND (reference sequence). V lost 7 bases to trimming and J lost 4 bases; unmatched junction nucleotides: 8. The chain is built from TRBV19 and TRBJ2-1; the match to TRBD1 covers 9 bases. What was sequenced was peripheral blood. This receptor was identified in a man younger than 35 with COVID-19, enrolled during active disease. For the CDR3, the DNA is TGTGCCAGTAAATTGACAGGGGGTGGGTACAATGAGCAGTTCTTC. This encodes CASKLTGGGYNEQFF.